This TCR beta chain stems from a study of shared clonotypes between healthy human individuals. Deletions cut 3 bases from V and 6 bases from J, with 17 bases between. From germline, CDR1 is MNHNS and CDR2 SASEGT. The CDR3 contains 16 residues. The method was immunoSEQ multiplex PCR; TCRdb's version includes in-frame clones alone and lacks a portion of them. The repertoire holds about 1 million clones, with about 76% as singletons. This TCR came from a man aged 18 to 30 in good health. V gene TRBV6-1 combines with J gene TRBJ1-4; maybe TRBD1 (5 bases). Sequencing used memory CD4+ T cells sorted from blood. The subset denotes: CD45RA-negative fraction. The CDR3 DNA reads as TGTGCCAGCAGTGAGGACACAGGAGGAGGGTATGAAAAACTGTTTTTT. Its protein is CASSEDTGGGYEKLFF.